The clone carrying this TCR beta chain has a count of ten or more. It is likely a read error, because the conserved phenylalanine at the end of the CDR3 is missing. CDR3 length: 14 residues. V lost 0 bases and J lost 4, with 12 bases in between. CDR1 and CDR2 from the germline V gene are DFQATT and SNEGSKA (reference sequence). These data belong to a study of neurological immune-mediated disorders. A 10-nucleotide random UMI tagged transcripts in template-switch 5'RACE cDNA synthesis. Every sequencing run produced over 200 million TCR-beta sequences that came from 15-18 subjects. TCRdb re-analysed the 5' RACE reads in MiXCR, keeping a single row per CDR3 protein. The sample shows some 14,000 distinct CDR3 sequences, 5.5% to 7% of them seen only once. The sorted libraries took about a million CD4+ or CD8+ T cells.

The sequencing input was CD8+ T cells from blood. The clonotype was recovered from a woman aged 40 to 55 in good health. The J gene is TRBJ1-2, the V gene TRBV20-1, with unresolved D. The CDR3 here is CSARDRTQAYGYTS. In nucleotides, the CDR3 is TGCAGTGCTAGAGATCGGACGCAAGCCTATGGCTACACCTCC.